The 2 T cell receptor beta chains given below trace back to one sample, sequenced in a study of cytomegalovirus exposure and HLA in healthy donors. 13 Jbeta primers and 60 Vbeta primers were used for the PCR. Data came from immunoSEQ multiplex PCR; TCRdb stores just in-frame clones and leaves some out. The data show over 110,000 clones, with around 77% seen just once and roughly 1% held by the top ten. Sequencing used PBMCs. The receptors originated from a young man in good health and CMV-seronegative.

The chain has TRBV7-2 and TRBJ1-4, with TRBD1 identical over 9 bases. This CDR3 contains 15 residues. Per germline, CDR1 SGHTA and CDR2 FQGNSA. Germline trimming cut 5 bases from V and 11 bases from J; bases unmatched to any gene: 12. The CDR3 region has the DNA TGTGCCAGCAGCCTACAGGGGGCCGGGAATGTGAAACTGTTTTTT. It yields the protein CASSLQGAGNVKLFF.

The chain links TRBV6-1 to TRBJ1-1; D possibly corresponds to TRBD1 (5 bases). Trimming cost V 6 bases and J 1 base, with 12 bases left between them. Per the germline V gene, CDR1 is MNHNS and CDR2 is SASEGT. The length of the CDR3 is 14 residues. The CDR3 here is CASSPTVSNTEAFF. CDR3 DNA sequence: TGTGCCAGCAGCCCGACAGTTTCGAACACTGAAGCTTTCTTT.